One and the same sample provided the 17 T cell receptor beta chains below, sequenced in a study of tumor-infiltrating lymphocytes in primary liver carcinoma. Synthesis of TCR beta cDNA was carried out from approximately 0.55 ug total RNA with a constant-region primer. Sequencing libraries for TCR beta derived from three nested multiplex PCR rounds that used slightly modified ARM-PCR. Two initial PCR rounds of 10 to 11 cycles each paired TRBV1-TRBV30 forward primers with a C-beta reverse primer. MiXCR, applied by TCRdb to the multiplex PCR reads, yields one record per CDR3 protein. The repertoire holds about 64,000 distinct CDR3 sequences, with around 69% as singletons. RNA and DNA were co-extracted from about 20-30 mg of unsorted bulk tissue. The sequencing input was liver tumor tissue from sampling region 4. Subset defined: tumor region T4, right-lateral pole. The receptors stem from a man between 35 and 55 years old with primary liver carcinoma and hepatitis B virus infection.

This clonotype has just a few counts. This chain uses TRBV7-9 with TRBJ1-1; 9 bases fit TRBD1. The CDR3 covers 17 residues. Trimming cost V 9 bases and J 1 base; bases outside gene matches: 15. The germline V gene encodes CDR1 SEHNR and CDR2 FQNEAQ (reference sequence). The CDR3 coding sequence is TGTGCCAGTAGGTCAGGGACAGGGATCACAAGGAACACTGAAGCTTTCTTT. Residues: CASRSGTGITRNTEAFF.

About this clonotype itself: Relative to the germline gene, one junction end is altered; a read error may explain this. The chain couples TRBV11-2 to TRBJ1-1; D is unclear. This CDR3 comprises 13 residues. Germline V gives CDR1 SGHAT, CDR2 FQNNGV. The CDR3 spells CASSLEPNTEAFF. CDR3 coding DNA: TGTGCAAGCAGCTTAGAACCTAACACTGAAGCTTTCTTT.

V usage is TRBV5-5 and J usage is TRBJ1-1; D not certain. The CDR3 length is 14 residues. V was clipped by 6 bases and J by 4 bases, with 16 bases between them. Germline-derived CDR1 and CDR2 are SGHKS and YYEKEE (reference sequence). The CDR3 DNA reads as TGTGCCAGCAACTTAGATCTATGGAGCACTGAAGCTTTCTTT. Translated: CASNLDLWSTEAFF.

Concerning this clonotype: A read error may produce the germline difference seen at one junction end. The CDR3 region is CASNQGRQEGVYGHTF. The CDR3 DNA is TGTGCCAGCAACCAAGGTCGACAGGAGGGGGTCTATGGCCACACCTTC. This chain connects TRBV4-2 to TRBJ1-2, with D tentatively TRBD1 (6 bases). Germline V gene sequence: CDR1 LGHNA, CDR2 YNFKEQ. The CDR3 length is 16 residues.

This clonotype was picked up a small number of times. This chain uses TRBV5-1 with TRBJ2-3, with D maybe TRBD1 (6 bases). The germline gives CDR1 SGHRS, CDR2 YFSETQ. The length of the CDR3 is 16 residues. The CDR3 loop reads CVGSLAGTTITDTQYF. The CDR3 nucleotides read TGCGTCGGCAGCTTGGCCGGGACAACTATCACAGATACGCAGTATTTT.

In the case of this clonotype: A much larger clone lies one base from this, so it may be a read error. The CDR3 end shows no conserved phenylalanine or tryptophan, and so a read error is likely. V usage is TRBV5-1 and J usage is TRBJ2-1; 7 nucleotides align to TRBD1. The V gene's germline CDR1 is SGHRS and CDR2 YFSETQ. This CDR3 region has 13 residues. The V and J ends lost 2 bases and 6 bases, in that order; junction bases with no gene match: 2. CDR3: CASSLTGVNEQFL. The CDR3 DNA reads TGCGCCAGCAGCTTAACAGGGGTCAATGAGCAGTTCCTC.

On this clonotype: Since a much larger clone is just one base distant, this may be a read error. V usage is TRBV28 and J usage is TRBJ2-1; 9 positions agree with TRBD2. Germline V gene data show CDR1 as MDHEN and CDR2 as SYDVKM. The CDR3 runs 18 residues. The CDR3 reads CASSLPPRGSGSPVERFF. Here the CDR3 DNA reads TGTGCCAGCAGTTTACCCCCGAGGGGTAGCGGGAGCCCCGTTGAGCGGTTCTTC.

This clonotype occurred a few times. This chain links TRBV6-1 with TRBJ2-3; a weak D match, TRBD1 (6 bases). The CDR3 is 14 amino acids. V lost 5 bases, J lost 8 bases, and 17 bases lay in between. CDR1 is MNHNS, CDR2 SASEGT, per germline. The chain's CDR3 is CASSFSRGAVTQYF. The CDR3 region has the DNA TGTGCCAGCAGTTTTTCCAGGGGTGCAGTTACGCAGTATTTT.

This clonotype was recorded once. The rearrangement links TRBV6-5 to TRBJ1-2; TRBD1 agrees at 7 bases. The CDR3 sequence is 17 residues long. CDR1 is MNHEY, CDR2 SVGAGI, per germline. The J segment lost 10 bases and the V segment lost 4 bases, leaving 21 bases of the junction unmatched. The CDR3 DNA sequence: TGTGCCAGCAGTTCCCTATTCATGGTTTCAGGGGGTGGTGACTACACCTTC. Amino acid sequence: CASSSLFMVSGGGDYTF.

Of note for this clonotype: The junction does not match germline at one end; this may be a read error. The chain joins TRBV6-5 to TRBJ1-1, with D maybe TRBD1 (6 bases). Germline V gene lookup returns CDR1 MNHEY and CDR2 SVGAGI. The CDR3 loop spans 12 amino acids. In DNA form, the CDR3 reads TGTGCCAGCAGTGGGACACACACTGAAGCATCCTTT. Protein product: CASSGTHTEASF.

CDR3 region: CASSPSSSGRNNEQFF. Written as DNA, the CDR3 is TGTGCCAGCTCACCAAGTTCCTCAGGGAGGAACAATGAGCAGTTCTTC. V gene TRBV18 combines with J gene TRBJ2-1, with D perhaps TRBD2 (6 bases). This CDR3 comprises 16 residues. Germline CDR1 KGHSH, CDR2 LQKENI. V lost 2 bases and J 5 bases, leaving 16 bases between the germline ends.

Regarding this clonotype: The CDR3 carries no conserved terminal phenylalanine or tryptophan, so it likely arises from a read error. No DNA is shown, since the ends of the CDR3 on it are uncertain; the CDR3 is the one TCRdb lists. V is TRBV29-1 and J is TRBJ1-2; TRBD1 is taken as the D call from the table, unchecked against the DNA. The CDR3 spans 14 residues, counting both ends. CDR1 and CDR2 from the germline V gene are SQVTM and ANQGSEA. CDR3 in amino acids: CSVKFGQSICGYPL.

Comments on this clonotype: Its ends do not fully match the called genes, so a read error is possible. The CDR3 DNA sequence: TGTGCCATCACCAAACGATCAGTACTAGCGGGAGGCTTCTCCTACGAGCAATACTTC. Amino acids: CAITKRSVLAGGFSYEQYF. The chain couples TRBV10-3 to TRBJ2-7, with TRBD2 identical over 12 bases. The CDR3 loop spans 19 amino acids. The germline gives CDR1 ENHRY, CDR2 SYGVKD.

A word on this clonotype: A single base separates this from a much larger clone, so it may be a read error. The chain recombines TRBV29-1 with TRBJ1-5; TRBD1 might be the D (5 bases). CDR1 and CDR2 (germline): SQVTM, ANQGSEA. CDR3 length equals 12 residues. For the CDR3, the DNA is TGCAGAGTTGGGGGAGGCAATCAGCCCCAGCATTTT. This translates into CRVGGGNQPQHF.

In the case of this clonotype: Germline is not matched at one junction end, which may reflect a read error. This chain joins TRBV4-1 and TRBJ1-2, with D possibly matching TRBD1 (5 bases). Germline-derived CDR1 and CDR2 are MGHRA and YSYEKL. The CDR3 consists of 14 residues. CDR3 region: CASSQGYRNYGYTF. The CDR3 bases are TGCGCAAGCAGCCAAGGGTACAGGAACTATGGTTACACCTTC.

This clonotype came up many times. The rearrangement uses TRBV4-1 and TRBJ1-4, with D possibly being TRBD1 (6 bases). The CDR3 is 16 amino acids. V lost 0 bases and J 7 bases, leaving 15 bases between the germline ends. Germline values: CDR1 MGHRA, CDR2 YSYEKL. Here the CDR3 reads CASSQDRGRGGEKLFF. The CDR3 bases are TGCGCCAGCAGCCAAGACCGAGGCAGGGGAGGTGAAAAACTGTTTTTT.

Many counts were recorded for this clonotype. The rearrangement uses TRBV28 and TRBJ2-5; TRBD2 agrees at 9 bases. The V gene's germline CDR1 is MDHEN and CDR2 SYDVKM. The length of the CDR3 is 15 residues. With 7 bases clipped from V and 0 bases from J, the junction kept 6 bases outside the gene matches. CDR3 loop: CASTPGLAYQETQYF. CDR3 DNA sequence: TGTGCCAGCACCCCCGGACTAGCGTACCAAGAGACCCAGTACTTC.